Sequencing of this T cell receptor beta chain was carried out in a study of T cells in Graves' hyperthyroidism and ophthalmopathy. RNA transcripts served as the template for amplifying TCR beta CDR3 regions. A first-round RT-PCR of the TCR CDR3 used the HTBI primer set. MiXCR, run by TCRdb on the multiplex PCR reads, gives a single entry per CDR3 protein. The table lists about 380,000 distinct CDR3 sequences, around 18% of them singletons. Those patients with uncontrolled infection, other autoimmune disease, pregnancy or lactation were excluded. CDR3 length: 16 amino acids. Germline CDR1 is DFQATT and CDR2 is SNEGSKA (reference sequence). Trimming cost V 3 bases and J 0 bases; bases outside gene matches: 5. Study-level points and caveats: Blood shared most expanded thyroid clonotypes above 0.001. The model identified upcoming ophthalmopathy a median approximately six months ahead of onset.

Note on this clonotype: Its target is not known.

The specimen sequenced was blood. The sequence came from a young man with Graves' ophthalmopathy. V gene TRBV20-1 combines with J gene TRBJ2-6; 7 bases agree with TRBD2. The CDR3 coding sequence is TGCAGTGCTAGGGGGACTACGGGCTCTGGGGCCAACGTCCTGACTTTC. Translation: CSARGTTGSGANVLTF.